This T cell receptor beta chain was identified in a study of cytomegalovirus exposure and HLA in healthy donors. Whole-study results and caveats: HLA allele associations emerged for roughly 17,000 TCR beta sequences in a later analysis, at 0.05 false discovery rate.

Vbeta (60) and Jbeta (13) primers were used in the PCR. Clones were read by immunoSEQ multiplex PCR, and TCRdb kept only the in-frame ones, dropping some. Of 180,000 or so clones listed, about 83% are singletons. This clone was observed a few times. Its antigen remains unknown. V lost 6 bases to trimming and J lost 9 bases, with 11 bases between them. The germline V gene encodes CDR1 MNHEY and CDR2 SVGAGI. There are 11 residues in the CDR3. This chain links TRBV6-5 with TRBJ1-2; a weak D match, TRBD1 (5 bases). Sequenced: PBMCs. The origin of this receptor is a female donor in good health and CMV-seronegative. The CDR3: CASRGDLSYTF. For the CDR3, the DNA is TGTGCCAGCAGAGGGGACTTGAGCTACACCTTC.